The 23 T cell receptor beta chains reported below all come from one sample, sequenced in a study of shared clonotypes between healthy human individuals. Clones were sequenced by immunoSEQ multiplex PCR, and TCRdb holds only the in-frame ones, with some missing. The repertoire has some 2,000,000 clones, about 95% of them found once; the top ten carry roughly 0.13%. The sample was naive CD4+ T cells sorted from blood. Subset described: CD45RA+ positively selected. The receptors derive from a man between 18 and 29 years old in good health.

V usage is TRBV6-5 and J usage is TRBJ2-7; the D gene is possibly TRBD1 (6 bases). V lost 2 bases and J lost 5, with 19 bases in between. This CDR3 region has 16 residues. Germline V lookup: CDR1 MNHEY, CDR2 SVGAGI. CDR3 amino acids: CASSYGGGGRGDEQYF. CDR3 DNA sequence: TGTGCCAGCAGTTACGGGGGCGGCGGCAGGGGTGACGAGCAGTACTTC.

V gene TRBV6-1 combines with J gene TRBJ1-6, with TRBD1 matching 7 bases. From germline, CDR1 is MNHNS and CDR2 SASEGT. V lost 4 bases to trimming and J lost 9 bases; unmatched junction nucleotides: 9. This CDR3 region has 15 residues. CDR3 coding DNA: TGTGCCAGCAGTGCTGGGACAGTTTTGTCTTCACCCCTCCACTTT. This translates into CASSAGTVLSSPLHF.

The V gene is TRBV2, the J gene TRBJ2-1; D unresolved. This CDR3 has 12 residues. Trimming removed 2 bases from V and 9 bases from J, with 8 bases in between. Germline V CDR1 and CDR2: SNHLY, FYNNEI. In DNA form, the CDR3 reads TGTGCCAGCAGTGAACTGACAAGTGAGCAGTTCTTC. Its translation: CASSELTSEQFF.

This chain uses TRBV5-4 with TRBJ1-4, with D hard to call. CDR3 length: 13 amino acids. Germline CDR1 SGHNT, CDR2 YYREEE (reference sequence). V gave up 4 bases and J gave up 0 bases, with 4 bases separating them. The CDR3 is CASSVATNEKLFF. The CDR3 nucleotides are TGTGCCAGCAGCGTCGCAACTAATGAAAAACTGTTTTTT.

The CDR3 here is CASSRHGTSGILDTQYF. DNA for the CDR3: TGCGCCAGCAGCCGGCACGGGACTAGCGGGATTTTAGATACGCAGTATTTT. J is TRBJ2-3 and V is TRBV4-3; 13 nucleotides match TRBD2. Germline loops: CDR1 LGHNA, CDR2 YSLEER. The V and J ends lost 4 bases and 5 bases, in that order; junction bases with no gene match: 9. The CDR3 sequence is 17 residues long.

On this clone: The same CDR3 can be traced to other DNA sequences in this sample. V gene TRBV5-1 combines with J gene TRBJ1-1; D call uncertain. Germline-derived CDR1 and CDR2 are SGHRS and YFSETQ. V dropped 2 bases and J dropped 1 base, with 6 bases sitting between them. CDR3 length: 13 amino acids. CDR3 residues: CASSFGENTEAFF. CDR3 coding DNA: TGCGCCAGCAGCTTCGGTGAGAACACTGAAGCTTTCTTT.

Comments on this clone: Other DNA sequences in this sample translate to the same CDR3. CDR3 DNA sequence: TGTGCCAGCAGCTTGCTAGCGGGAGACCAAGAGACCCAGTACTTC. This translates into CASSLLAGDQETQYF. J is TRBJ2-5 and V is TRBV7-3, with TRBD2 matching 10 bases. This CDR3 contains 15 residues. The junction had 1 base not matched to a gene; V was cut back by 3 bases and J by 0 bases. From germline, CDR1 is SGHTA and CDR2 FQGTGA.

A remark on this clone: Other DNA variants within this sample encode the same CDR3. The rearrangement uses TRBV19 and TRBJ1-4; D may be TRBD1 (5 bases). Germline assignment: CDR1 LNHDA and CDR2 SQIVND (reference sequence). Trimming took off 1 base at V and 5 bases at J, with 8 bases between the two ends. CDR3 size: 14 residues. CDR3 sequence: CASSIGQGNEKLFF. The CDR3, as DNA: TGTGCCAGTAGTATAGGCCAGGGAAATGAAAAACTGTTTTTT.

Notes on this clone: Other DNA sequences in the sample encode the same CDR3. The chain joins TRBV5-1 to TRBJ2-3, with 8 bases that match TRBD1. This CDR3 region has 15 residues. Trimming cost V 4 bases and J 1 base; bases outside gene matches: 5. Germline loops: CDR1 SGHRS, CDR2 YFSETQ. CDR3 in amino acids: CASSPGGAGTDTQYF. The CDR3 DNA reads as TGCGCCAGCAGCCCAGGGGGCGCGGGCACAGATACGCAGTATTTT.

The CDR3 nucleotides read TGTGCCAGCAGCTTCAGGGGGCAGGATTATTCACCCCTCCACTTT. This gives the protein CASSFRGQDYSPLHF. This chain uses TRBV11-3 with TRBJ1-6; TRBD1 matches at 8 bases. Germline V lookup: CDR1 SGHNT, CDR2 YENEEA. The CDR3 consists of 15 residues. The V segment lost 3 bases and the J segment 8 bases; nucleotides outside the gene matches: 6. Full variable domain (missing parts from reference TRBV11-3 and TRBJ1-6): EAGVVQSPRYKIIEKKQPVAFWCNPISGHNTLYWYLQNLGQGPELLIRYENEEAVDDSQLPKDRFSAERLKGVDSTLKIQPAELGDSAVYLCASSFRGQDYSPLHFGNGTRLTVT.

The chain is built from TRBV10-3 and TRBJ2-7, with D perhaps TRBD2 (5 bases). Germline V gives CDR1 ENHRY, CDR2 SYGVKD. The CDR3 consists of 15 residues. Trimming left V 6 bases short and J 3 bases short, with 18 bases between. The CDR3 sequence is CAISLQDWSGYEQYF. The CDR3, as DNA: TGTGCCATCAGCCTCCAGGACTGGAGCGGCTACGAGCAGTACTTC.

The chain is built from TRBV10-1 and TRBJ2-7; D is undetermined. Germline assignment: CDR1 WNHNN and CDR2 SYGVQD (reference sequence). V was shortened by 5 bases and J by 3 bases, with 8 bases between the two germline ends. This CDR3 spans 12 amino acids. The CDR3 region has the DNA TGCGCCAGCAGTCGATCGGGCTACGAGCAGTACTTC. Amino acids: CASSRSGYEQYF.

The gene calls are TRBV19 and TRBJ1-2, with D possibly matching TRBD1 (5 bases). The CDR3 runs 17 residues. V lost 5 bases and J 4 bases, leaving 23 bases between the germline ends. The germline gives CDR1 LNHDA, CDR2 SQIVND (reference sequence). The CDR3, as DNA: TGTGCCAGTAGTCCTCCGGGCCTCGGGGGAGCGGCCTATGGCTACACCTTC. It codes for CASSPPGLGGAAYGYTF.

This clone was recorded once. The identical CDR3 is also encoded by other nucleotide sequences in the sample. The genes are TRBV18 and TRBJ1-5; 7 bases match TRBD1. The V gene's germline CDR1 is KGHSH and CDR2 LQKENI. V trimming: 6 bases; J trimming: 2 bases; junction bases outside the gene matches: 1. The CDR3 extends over 13 amino acids. The CDR3 here is CASSGQGNQPQHF. In nucleotides, the CDR3 is TGTGCCAGCTCTGGACAGGGCAATCAGCCCCAGCATTTT.

This clone was recorded once. The chain couples TRBV5-1 to TRBJ1-4; TRBD1 matches 7 bases. V gave up 3 bases and J gave up 1 base; unmatched junction bases: 3. The CDR3 has 15 residues. Germline CDR1 reads SGHRS; CDR2 reads YFSETQ. The CDR3 loop is CASSYDRETNEKLFF. DNA for the CDR3: TGCGCCAGCAGCTACGACAGGGAAACTAATGAAAAACTGTTTTTT.

The chain couples TRBV5-6 to TRBJ1-2; D gene uncertain. Germline CDR1 and CDR2: SGHDT and YYEEEE. Trimming took 4 bases from V and 4 from J, leaving 14 bases between them. The CDR3 runs 14 residues. CDR3 sequence (DNA): TGTGCCAGCAGCCCTGACACCTTCCTCTATGGCTACACCTTC. It yields the protein CASSPDTFLYGYTF.

This clone is a singleton in its sample. Other DNA sequences from this sample encode an identical CDR3 as well. The chain couples TRBV28 to TRBJ1-3; D gene unclear. The germline CDR1 and CDR2 sequences are MDHEN and SYDVKM. CDR3 length: 13 amino acids. V was pared by 2 bases and J by 1 base, with 3 bases between. CDR3 loop: CASSLGSGNTIYF. DNA of the CDR3: TGTGCCAGCAGTTTAGGGTCTGGAAACACCATATATTTT.

The chain employs TRBV18 and TRBJ1-5; possibly TRBD1 for D (5 bases). The CDR3 is 15 residues long. Trimming removed 1 base from V and 4 bases from J, with 11 bases in between. Germline assignment: CDR1 KGHSH and CDR2 LQKENI. The CDR3, as DNA: TGTGCCAGCTCACCACAGCAGGGAGGAAATCAGCCCCAGCATTTT. This sequence encodes CASSPQQGGNQPQHF.

In this sample, this clone turned up a few times. The chain is built from TRBV5-6 and TRBJ2-7; 12 bases agree with TRBD2. This CDR3 is 17 amino acids long. After removal of 1 base from V and 4 bases from J, the junction contained 9 bases not matched to a gene. From germline, CDR1 is SGHDT and CDR2 YYEEEE. The CDR3 DNA sequence: TGTGCCAGCAGCTTGACTAGCGGGGGGTCCGTGCTTTACGAGCAGTACTTC. As protein: CASSLTSGGSVLYEQYF.

CDR3 bases: TGCGCCAGCAGCTTGATAGCCTCCCCCCCTGAGCAGTTCTTC. Translating it yields CASSLIASPPEQFF. J is TRBJ2-1 and V is TRBV5-1; D is undetermined. Looked up from germline, CDR1 is SGHRS and CDR2 is YFSETQ. The CDR3 contains 14 residues. The germline V and J ends were trimmed by 1 base and 9 bases, with 14 bases remaining between them.

The chain uses TRBV30 and TRBJ1-6; tentative D call: TRBD1 (6 bases). This CDR3 is 15 amino acids long. Germline CDR1 GTSNPN, CDR2 SVGIG (reference sequence). V was trimmed by 5 bases and J by 9 bases, leaving 20 bases between them. Here the CDR3 reads CAWGALRGLASPLHF. In nucleotides, the CDR3 is TGTGCCTGGGGTGCCCTAAGGGGGTTGGCTTCACCCCTCCACTTT.

Notes on this clone: Other DNA sequences in this specimen translate into the identical CDR3. The chain has TRBV30 and TRBJ1-3; tentative D call: TRBD1 (5 bases). V dropped 0 bases and J dropped 4 bases, with 13 bases sitting between them. From germline, CDR1 is GTSNPN and CDR2 SVGIG (reference sequence). CDR3 length: 15 amino acids. The CDR3 protein is CAWSVRGSSGNTIYF. CDR3 nucleotides: TGTGCCTGGAGTGTAAGGGGCAGTTCGGGAAACACCATATATTTT.

The chain is built from TRBV30 and TRBJ1-1; D is perhaps TRBD1 (6 bases). With 2 bases removed from V and 6 bases from J, the gap between germline ends came to 10 bases. The germline V gene encodes CDR1 GTSNPN and CDR2 SVGIG (reference sequence). The CDR3 sequence is 12 residues long. The DNA for the CDR3 is TGTGCCTGGAGTACAGGGTTGTCTGAAGCTTTCTTT. Translation: CAWSTGLSEAFF. Full variable domain (rest looked up from reference TRBV30 and TRBJ1-1): SQTIHQWPATLVQPVGSPLSLECTVEGTSNPNLYWYRQAAGRGLQLLFYSVGIGQISSEVPQNLSASRPQDRQFILSSKKLLLSDSGFYLCAWSTGLSEAFFGQGTRLTVV.